This T cell receptor (beta chain) derives from a study of PD-1 blockade in classical Hodgkin lymphoma. TCRdb's table, derived via immunoSEQ multiplex PCR, lists solely in-frame clones and lacks some. The sample consists of 23,000 or so clones, about four fifths of them appearing once. Regarding time point: cycle 4 day 1 (C4D1), after less than seven weeks of nivolumab. Every patient relapsed after autologous stem cell transplantation, and brentuximab vedotin exposure varied. Complete response, partial response or progressive disease made up the best responses. Notes on the study in general: By C4D1, diversity of CD4+ TCRs had risen significantly, whereas that of CD8+ TCRs had not.

Losses at the gene ends were 6 bases for V and 6 bases for J; bases not matched to a gene: 5. The CDR3 spans 14 residues. Germline V gene data show CDR1 as MNHNS and CDR2 as SASEGT. Regarding this clone: Its antigen is not identified.

Source: peripheral blood mononuclear cells (PBMCs), taken before the fourth cycle of nivolumab. This receptor was identified in a human donor with classical Hodgkin lymphoma. The J gene is TRBJ1-4, the V gene TRBV6-1; 9 bases map to TRBD1. CDR3 sequence reads: CASRGQGWDEKLFF. The CDR3 coding sequence is TGTGCCAGCAGGGGACAGGGATGGGATGAAAAACTGTTTTTT.